One and the same sample provided the 15 T cell receptor beta chains below, sequenced in a study of beta chain features in type 1 diabetes. Findings of the study overall: Moderately but significantly shorter TCRB CDR3s were found in Type 1 diabetes patients in all four CD4+ subsets.

The sequenced template was cDNA made from the entire isolated RNA. Only in-frame clones appear in the TCRdb table, and some are missing; sequencing was by immunoSEQ multiplex PCR. The sample lists about 150,000 clones; about a tenth were seen once. The antigens these receptors bind are not known. Input material: central memory CD4+ T cells from blood. These receptors all come from a man aged 25-40 years with type 1 diabetes.

The V gene is TRBV28, the J gene TRBJ2-1, with D hard to call. CDR3 length: 12 amino acids. CDR1 is MDHEN, CDR2 SYDVKM, per germline. V was cut by 10 bases and J by 4 bases, with 11 bases left in between. DNA of the CDR3: TGTGCCACCTGGTTACGGTACAATGAGCAGTTCTTC. It encodes CATWLRYNEQFF.

This clone appeared once. This chain joins TRBV18 and TRBJ2-1; TRBD1 might be the D (6 bases). The CDR3 length is 14 residues. The germline V gene encodes CDR1 KGHSH and CDR2 LQKENI. Trimming shortened V by 2 bases and J by 5 bases, and 10 bases separated the two germline ends. The CDR3 DNA sequence: TGTGCCAGCTCACCAATAGGGGGAGACAATGAGCAGTTCTTC. This gives the protein CASSPIGGDNEQFF.

This clone appeared a few times. The chain is built from TRBV7-9 and TRBJ2-5; TRBD1 matches at 8 bases. CDR1 is SEHNR and CDR2 is FQNEAQ in the germline V gene (reference sequence). CDR3 length equals 13 residues. Losses at the gene ends were 10 bases for V and 3 bases for J; bases not matched to a gene: 7. Written as DNA, the CDR3 is TGTGCCACCAAATTACAGGGGGAAGAGACCCAGTACTTC. It is translated as CATKLQGEETQYF.

There are a few counts of this clone. This chain links TRBV6-5 with TRBJ1-2; D uncertain. V lost 5 bases, J lost 7 bases, and 11 bases lay in between. Germline V CDR1 and CDR2: MNHEY, SVGAGI. The CDR3 is 12 amino acids. CDR3 DNA: TGTGCCAGCAGTGAACCCTCGGGTGGCTACACCTTC. This translates into CASSEPSGGYTF.

The chain couples TRBV5-1 to TRBJ2-2, with D tentatively TRBD2 (6 bases). Germline CDR1 reads SGHRS; CDR2 reads YFSETQ. The V gene lost 5 bases and the J gene lost 2 bases, with 16 bases spanning the gap. This CDR3 is 16 amino acids long. CDR3 bases: TGCGCCAGCAGTTTTGGGCGCGCGGGAAACACCGGGGAGCTGTTTTTT. Its translation: CASSFGRAGNTGELFF.

In this sample, this clone turned up a few times. The chain recombines TRBV30 with TRBJ1-5, with 7 bases that match TRBD1. This CDR3 comprises 16 residues. Trimming at V came to 0 bases and at J to 4 bases, leaving 9 bases not matched to a gene. The germline V gene has CDR1 GTSNPN and CDR2 SVGIG (reference sequence). CDR3 residues: CAWSVRGRGENQPQHF. The CDR3 DNA reads as TGTGCCTGGAGTGTAAGGGGCAGGGGGGAGAATCAGCCCCAGCATTTT.

As concerns this clone: At the DNA level, this CDR3 is encoded by other sequences in the same sample as well. The chain joins TRBV9 to TRBJ2-5; 8 bases align to TRBD2. Unmatched junction bases numbered 1, after V lost 0 bases and J lost 3 bases. CDR3 length equals 14 residues. The germline V gene encodes CDR1 SGDLS and CDR2 YYNGEE. For the CDR3, the DNA is TGTGCCAGCAGCGTAGCGGGAGGGGAAGAGACCCAGTACTTC. This codes for CASSVAGGEETQYF.

This clone has more than one count but fewer than ten. The chain combines TRBV5-1 with TRBJ1-2, with a tentative D call TRBD1 (5 bases). This CDR3 has 15 amino acids. Trimming took off 5 bases at V and 3 bases at J, with 17 bases between the two ends. The germline gives CDR1 SGHRS, CDR2 YFSETQ. The CDR3 DNA reads TGCGCCAGCAGTCGACGCGGAGGAGGGGACTATGGCTACACCTTC. Translating gives CASSRRGGGDYGYTF.

This clone was seen more than once but under ten times. V and J are TRBV5-1 and TRBJ2-6; 8 bases align to TRBD1. The germline V gene encodes CDR1 SGHRS and CDR2 YFSETQ. Trimming at V came to 0 bases and at J to 2 bases, leaving 4 bases not matched to a gene. The CDR3 spans 17 residues. The CDR3 DNA follows: TGCGCCAGCAGCTTGGAAGCAGGGGGCCCTGGGGCCAACGTCCTGACTTTC. Its protein product is CASSLEAGGPGANVLTF.

A few counts support this clone. The V call is TRBV7-3, the J call TRBJ2-7; 9 nucleotides match TRBD2. The CDR3 is made up of 14 amino acids. With 5 bases clipped from V and 3 bases from J, the junction kept 5 bases outside the gene matches. The V gene's germline CDR1 is SGHTA and CDR2 FQGTGA. The CDR3, as DNA: TGTGCCAGCAGCCAAGTAGCGGGAGACTACGAGCAGTACTTC. This translates into CASSQVAGDYEQYF. The full variable domain, with the rest looked up from reference TRBV7-3 and TRBJ2-7, is GAGVSQTPSNKVTEKGKYVELRCDPISGHTALYWYRQSLGQGPEFLIYFQGTGAADDSGLPNDRFFAVRPEGSVSTLKIQRTERGDSAVYLCASSQVAGDYEQYFGPGTRLTVT.

For this clone: At one of its ends the junction is not consistent with the germline gene, which may arise from a read error. The chain joins TRBV7-3 to TRBJ2-1; D unclear. This CDR3 is built from 13 residues. Germline values: CDR1 SGHTA, CDR2 FQGTGA. CDR3 in DNA: TGTGCCAGCAGCCTAACGGGCCCGCCCGAGCAGTTCTTC. It specifies CASSLTGPPEQFF. The variable domain in full, completed from reference TRBV7-3 and TRBJ2-1, reads GAGVSQTPSNKVTEKGKYVELRCDPISGHTALYWYRQSLGQGPEFLIYFQGTGAADDSGLPNDRFFAVRPEGSVSTLKIQRTERGDSAVYLCASSLTGPPEQFFGPGTRLTVL.

This clone was observed a few times. This chain links TRBV5-1 with TRBJ2-7, with a weak D call TRBD1 (5 bases). The CDR3 spans 14 residues. V was cut by 0 bases and J by 5 bases, with 12 bases left in between. The germline V gene encodes CDR1 SGHRS and CDR2 YFSETQ. The CDR3 sequence is CASSLDAGLDEQYF. For the CDR3, the DNA is TGCGCCAGCAGCTTGGATGCAGGGCTTGACGAGCAGTACTTC.

The genes are TRBV6-1 and TRBJ2-7; 8 nucleotides align to TRBD1. The CDR3 is 12 residues long. The V segment lost 10 bases and the J segment 6 bases; nucleotides outside the gene matches: 8. The germline V gene encodes CDR1 MNHNS and CDR2 SASEGT. The CDR3 nucleotides read TGTGCCACCGAACAGGGGGTATCCGAGCAGTACTTC. Protein: CATEQGVSEQYF.

The genes are TRBV7-9 and TRBJ1-2, with 7 bases identical to TRBD1. This CDR3 has 13 amino acids. The J segment lost 6 bases and the V segment lost 2 bases, leaving 3 bases of the junction unmatched. CDR1 SEHNR and CDR2 FQNEAQ come from the germline V gene (reference sequence). CDR3 protein: CASSLSQGDGYTF. The DNA of the CDR3 is TGTGCCAGCAGCTTAAGCCAGGGGGATGGCTACACCTTC.

The chain links TRBV7-2 to TRBJ2-7; 12 nucleotides agree with TRBD2. In germline, CDR1 is SGHTA, CDR2 FQGNSA. The CDR3 is 15 residues long. Trimming took 6 bases from V and 7 from J; bases not matched to a gene: 10. CDR3 sequence: CASSPLTSGSREQYF. CDR3 bases: TGTGCCAGCAGTCCTCTGACTAGCGGGAGTCGGGAGCAGTACTTC.